The 31 T cell receptor beta chains given below trace back to one sample, sequenced in a study of blood T cell repertoires in COVID-19. Using immunoSEQ multiplex PCR, the repertoire was profiled, and TCRdb retains in-frame clones only, with some absent. Of about 75,000 clones in the sample, around 72% were seen once. Specimen: peripheral blood. These receptors all come from a human donor with acute or convalescent COVID-19. The donor label of this sample is uncertain.

In regard to this clone: This sample also contains other DNA sequences that code for the same CDR3. This rearrangement joins TRBV7-9 to TRBJ2-7; 10 bases fit TRBD2. The length of the CDR3 is 19 residues. V shed 5 bases and J 2 bases; nucleotides not matched to a gene: 18. Germline V gene lookup returns CDR1 SEHNR and CDR2 FQNEAQ (reference sequence). The CDR3 coding sequence is TGTGCCAGCAGCCCCCGGACTAGCGGCCGACGAGGGAGAACCTACGAGCAGTACTTC. Its protein product is CASSPRTSGRRGRTYEQYF.

The V call is TRBV20-1, the J call TRBJ2-7; D unclear. From germline, CDR1 is DFQATT and CDR2 SNEGSKA (reference sequence). V gave up 4 bases and J gave up 3 bases, with 7 bases separating them. CDR3 length: 11 residues. The CDR3 reads CSAKLNYEQYV. The CDR3 DNA is TGCAGTGCTAAATTAAACTACGAGCAGTACGTC.

This clone was recorded only once. The chain combines TRBV24-1 with TRBJ2-7, with D possibly TRBD2 on 5 matching bases. The germline CDR1 and CDR2 sequences are KGHDR and SFDVKD. The V end lost 3 bases, the J end lost 9 bases, and 11 bases lay between the germline ends. This CDR3 spans 12 amino acids. CDR3 sequence reads: CATSDQGLVQYF. The CDR3 DNA reads TGTGCCACCAGTGATCAAGGACTGGTGCAGTACTTC.

This clone came up a few times. The chain recombines TRBV10-3 with TRBJ1-6; D is uncertain. The CDR3 sequence is 14 residues long. V was clipped by 2 bases and J by 7 bases, with 9 bases between them. CDR1 and CDR2 from the germline V gene are ENHRY and SYGVKD. CDR3 nucleotides: TGTGCCATCAGTGAGGTGCAGGAAAATTCACCCCTCCACTTT. This codes for CAISEVQENSPLHF.

V is TRBV12-3 or TRBV12-4 and J is TRBJ2-2, with D hard to call. Trimming took off 1 base at V and 7 bases at J, with 4 bases between the two ends. There are 12 residues in the CDR3. CDR3 sequence reads: CASSLVGGELFF. CDR3 nucleotide sequence: TGTGCCAGCAGTTTAGTCGGCGGGGAGCTGTTTTTT.

The rearrangement joins TRBV21-1 to TRBJ2-3; the D call of TRBD2 is as the table states it, not checked on the DNA. TRBV21-1 is deemed a pseudogene. CDR3 length equals 18 residues. In nucleotides, the CDR3 is TGTGCCAGCAGCTCCTCAGCCGGACTAGCGGGGGAGACGGATACGCAGTATTTT. It specifies CASSSSAGLAGETDTQYF.

This chain links TRBV30 with TRBJ2-2; D is possibly TRBD2 (6 bases). The CDR3 runs 11 residues. V shed 3 bases and J shed 7 bases, with 6 bases lying between them. Per the germline V gene, CDR1 is GTSNPN and CDR2 is SVGIG (reference sequence). This chain's CDR3 is CAWRDYGELFF. CDR3 nucleotides: TGTGCCTGGAGGGACTACGGGGAGCTGTTTTTT.

The chain has TRBV30 and TRBJ1-4; D gene uncertain. This CDR3 contains 12 residues. Deletions cut 5 bases from V and 8 bases from J, with 12 bases between. CDR1 is GTSNPN and CDR2 is SVGIG in the germline V gene (reference sequence). CDR3 nucleotides: TGTGCCTGGGAGAACAGTCGGGAAAAACTGTTTTTT. Protein: CAWENSREKLFF. The full variable domain, completed using reference TRBV30 and TRBJ1-4, is SQTIHQWPATLVQPVGSPLSLECTVEGTSNPNLYWYRQAAGRGLQLLFYSVGIGQISSEVPQNLSASRPQDRQFILSSKKLLLSDSGFYLCAWENSREKLFFGSGTQLSVL.

V is TRBV28 and J is TRBJ1-2, with a weak D call TRBD1 (5 bases). V was pared by 7 bases and J by 7 bases, with 22 bases between. This CDR3 region has 15 residues. CDR1 and CDR2 from the germline V gene are MDHEN and SYDVKM. This CDR3 reads CASTEQRPGGGGYTF. In DNA, the CDR3 is TGTGCCAGCACGGAGCAACGTCCGGGGGGAGGTGGCTACACCTTC.

V gene TRBV19 combines with J gene TRBJ1-5, with 8 bases lining up with TRBD1. The CDR3 has 16 amino acids. Trimming removed 4 bases from V and 7 bases from J; junction bases left unmatched: 12. CDR1 and CDR2 from the germline V gene are LNHDA and SQIVND (reference sequence). The CDR3 region is CASSRGQDPLWQPQHF. In DNA form, the CDR3 reads TGTGCCAGTAGTAGGGGACAGGATCCGCTCTGGCAGCCCCAGCATTTT.

The chain recombines TRBV24-1 with TRBJ2-5; 8 bases are shared with TRBD1. The germline CDR1 and CDR2 sequences are KGHDR and SFDVKD. This CDR3 contains 15 residues. V dropped 5 bases and J dropped 4; count of bases not matched to a gene: 8. CDR3: CATSGTGGRGETQYF. CDR3 in DNA: TGTGCCACCAGTGGTACAGGGGGTCGGGGAGAGACCCAGTACTTC.

This clone was seen only a few times. The V call is TRBV19, the J call TRBJ1-5; possible D gene TRBD1, 5 bases. Germline lookup yields CDR1 LNHDA and CDR2 SQIVND (reference sequence). The CDR3 runs 14 residues. V was trimmed by 6 bases and J by 0 bases, leaving 9 bases between them. CDR3 in amino acids: CASSQGGSNQPQHF. DNA of the CDR3: TGTGCCAGTAGCCAGGGAGGTAGCAATCAGCCCCAGCATTTT.

The CDR3 reads CSALTSGQYF. The CDR3 DNA reads TGCAGTGCCCTGACTAGCGGCCAGTACTTC. The chain is built from TRBV20-1 and TRBJ2-4; TRBD2 aligns across 9 bases. Germline assignment: CDR1 DFQATT and CDR2 SNEGSKA (reference sequence). The CDR3 length is 10 residues. With 6 bases clipped from V and 13 bases from J, the junction kept 4 bases outside the gene matches.

The rearrangement joins TRBV6-4 to TRBJ1-1, with D perhaps TRBD1 (5 bases). V dropped 5 bases and J dropped 10 bases, with 20 bases sitting between them. Germline CDR1 MRHNA, CDR2 SNTAGT. The CDR3 totals 14 residues. CDR3 sequence: CASSPFQGPQGAFF. In nucleotides, the CDR3 is TGTGCCAGCAGTCCTTTTCAAGGGCCCCAGGGAGCTTTCTTT.

This clone came up once. The chain combines TRBV6-5 with TRBJ2-7; D is perhaps TRBD2 (5 bases). This CDR3 has 11 amino acids. V lost 9 bases and J 4 bases, leaving 10 bases between the germline ends. Looked up from germline, CDR1 is MNHEY and CDR2 is SVGAGI. The CDR3 reads CARIWRYEQYV. The CDR3 nucleotides are TGTGCCAGGATATGGAGGTACGAGCAGTACGTC.

The J gene is TRBJ2-5, the V gene TRBV6-5; possible D gene TRBD1, 5 bases. This CDR3 spans 15 amino acids. Germline assignment: CDR1 MNHEY and CDR2 SVGAGI. V lost 0 bases to trimming and J lost 3 bases, with 11 bases between them. Written as DNA, the CDR3 is TGTGCCAGCAGTTACTCGGGGCTAGTGGAAGAGACCCAGTACTTC. Its protein is CASSYSGLVEETQYF.

The V and J genes are TRBV5-1 and TRBJ2-5; tentative D call: TRBD1 (6 bases). Deletions cut 6 bases from V and 4 bases from J, with 16 bases between. Germline V lookup: CDR1 SGHRS, CDR2 YFSETQ. This CDR3 is 14 amino acids long. The CDR3 nucleotides read TGCGCCAGCACCCCTTTGACAGGCGTAGAGACCCAGTACTTC. Its translation: CASTPLTGVETQYF.

This clone was counted ten times or more. The genes are TRBV11-2 and TRBJ2-4, with TRBD1 matching over 11 bases. The V and J ends lost 5 bases and 5 bases, in that order; junction bases with no gene match: 2. The CDR3 runs 14 residues. Germline CDR1 and CDR2: SGHAT and FQNNGV. CDR3 sequence (DNA): TGTGCCAGCAGCGGGGGACAGGGGGAAAACATTCAGTACTTC. This translates into CASSGGQGENIQYF.

The gene calls are TRBV28 and TRBJ1-1; D ambiguous. Trimming took 4 bases from V and 6 from J, leaving 15 bases between them. Germline CDR1 and CDR2: MDHEN and SYDVKM. The CDR3 covers 14 residues. The CDR3 loop reads CASSSPHRLAEAFF. Here the CDR3 DNA reads TGTGCCAGCAGTTCCCCACACCGTCTCGCTGAAGCTTTCTTT. The variable domain in full, with the rest retrieved from reference TRBV28 and TRBJ1-1, is DVKVTQSSRYLVKRTGEKVFLECVQDMDHENMFWYRQDPGLGLRLIYFSYDVKMKEKGDIPEGYSVSREKKERFSLILESASTNQTSMYLCASSSPHRLAEAFFGQGTRLTVV.

This chain uses TRBV27 with TRBJ2-2; 11 bases agree with TRBD2. The CDR3 covers 15 residues. Germline assignment: CDR1 MNHEY and CDR2 SMNVEV (reference sequence). V lost 9 bases, J lost 5 bases, and 8 bases stayed unmatched. Here the CDR3 DNA reads TGTGCCAGACCTCTAGCGGGGGGCGGTACCGGGGAGCTGTTTTTT. Encoded protein: CARPLAGGGTGELFF.

In its sample, this clone was seen a few times. This chain connects TRBV7-2 to TRBJ2-1; 7 bases match TRBD1. J lost 4 bases, V lost 1 base, and 4 bases had no gene match. The CDR3 is 15 amino acids. CDR1 is SGHTA, CDR2 FQGNSA, per germline. This CDR3 reads CASSLEGGGYNEQFF. The DNA of the CDR3 is TGTGCCAGCAGCTTAGAAGGGGGCGGGTACAATGAGCAGTTCTTC.

The chain recombines TRBV7-9 with TRBJ2-1, with D possibly matching TRBD2 (6 bases). The CDR3 totals 15 residues. The V end was cut by 5 bases, the J end by 9 bases, with 20 bases between. The germline CDR1 and CDR2 sequences are SEHNR and FQNEAQ (reference sequence). DNA of the CDR3: TGTGCCAGCAGCATAGGGACTTCGGTCGGGAGTGAGCAGTTCTTC. Amino acid sequence: CASSIGTSVGSEQFF.

This clone was detected only a few times. CDR3 coding DNA: TGTGCCAGCAGAGCGGACAGGGCCAGGAATCAGCCCCAGCATTTT. Protein: CASRADRARNQPQHF. The chain uses TRBV2 and TRBJ1-5; 8 bases line up with TRBD1. The CDR3 is made up of 15 amino acids. V lost 6 bases and J lost 4; bases outside the gene matches: 8. Looked up from germline, CDR1 is SNHLY and CDR2 is FYNNEI.

The chain employs TRBV10-3 and TRBJ2-3; TRBD2 aligns across 8 bases. Trimming cost V 5 bases and J 4 bases; bases outside gene matches: 5. CDR3 size: 14 residues. Germline CDR1 is ENHRY and CDR2 is SYGVKD. The CDR3, as DNA: TGTGCCATCAGTCCCGGGGGGGTGTCAGATACGCAGTATTTT. Protein: CAISPGGVSDTQYF.

The rearrangement joins TRBV19 to TRBJ1-6; D gene uncertain. CDR1 and CDR2 (germline): LNHDA, SQIVND (reference sequence). This CDR3 spans 13 amino acids. Trimming took 7 bases from V and 7 from J, leaving 11 bases between them. The CDR3 DNA sequence: TGTGCCAGTATGGAGGGCTGGAATTCACCCCTCCACTTT. Its translation: CASMEGWNSPLHF.

The gene calls are TRBV2 and TRBJ2-7, with D possibly being TRBD1 (6 bases). This CDR3 comprises 16 residues. Germline V gives CDR1 SNHLY, CDR2 FYNNEI. The ends were cut back, 5 bases at V and 2 bases at J, with 19 bases in the middle. CDR3 region: CASSSGTSGPTYEQYF. As DNA, the CDR3 is TGTGCCAGCAGTTCCGGGACATCAGGCCCTACCTACGAGCAGTACTTC.

This clone was picked up one time. The V gene is TRBV29-1, the J gene TRBJ1-1; no firm D call. Germline values: CDR1 SQVTM, CDR2 ANQGSEA. The CDR3 loop spans 12 amino acids. V lost 4 bases and J 6 bases, leaving 12 bases between the germline ends. The chain's CDR3 is CSVAFFPSEAFF. DNA of the CDR3: TGCAGCGTTGCTTTTTTTCCCTCTGAAGCTTTCTTT.

The V gene is TRBV7-6, the J gene TRBJ1-2; 8 nucleotides agree with TRBD1. CDR3 size: 15 residues. Germline values: CDR1 SGHVS, CDR2 FNYEAQ. V lost 1 base, J lost 4 bases, and 5 bases stayed unmatched. CDR3 region: CASSLGAGGPYGYTF. CDR3 in DNA: TGTGCCAGCAGCTTAGGGGCAGGGGGCCCCTATGGCTACACCTTC.

This clone was counted only a few times. The chain recombines TRBV20-1 with TRBJ1-6; no reliable D call. V lost 3 bases and J lost 7, with 16 bases in between. CDR1 is DFQATT and CDR2 is SNEGSKA in the germline V gene (reference sequence). This CDR3 spans 15 amino acids. The CDR3 is CSASISLQLNSPLHF. In nucleotides, the CDR3 is TGCAGTGCTAGTATTTCGTTACAGCTAAATTCACCCCTCCACTTT.

This rearrangement joins TRBV4-3 to TRBJ1-5, with 9 positions matching TRBD1. Germline CDR1 LGHNA, CDR2 YSLEER. The V and J ends lost 0 bases and 7 bases, in that order; junction bases with no gene match: 4. The CDR3 runs 15 residues. The CDR3 nucleotides are TGCGCCAGCAGCCAAGATACAGGGGGCCGGCAGCCCCAGCATTTT. Translation: CASSQDTGGRQPQHF.

V and J are TRBV6-5 and TRBJ1-1; D is undetermined. The CDR3 spans 14 residues. The V end was cut by 2 bases, the J end by 5 bases, with 12 bases between. CDR1 is MNHEY, CDR2 SVGAGI, per germline. The CDR3 protein is CASSYRGGITEAFF. The CDR3 region has the DNA TGTGCCAGCAGTTACCGTGGCGGTATAACTGAAGCTTTCTTT.